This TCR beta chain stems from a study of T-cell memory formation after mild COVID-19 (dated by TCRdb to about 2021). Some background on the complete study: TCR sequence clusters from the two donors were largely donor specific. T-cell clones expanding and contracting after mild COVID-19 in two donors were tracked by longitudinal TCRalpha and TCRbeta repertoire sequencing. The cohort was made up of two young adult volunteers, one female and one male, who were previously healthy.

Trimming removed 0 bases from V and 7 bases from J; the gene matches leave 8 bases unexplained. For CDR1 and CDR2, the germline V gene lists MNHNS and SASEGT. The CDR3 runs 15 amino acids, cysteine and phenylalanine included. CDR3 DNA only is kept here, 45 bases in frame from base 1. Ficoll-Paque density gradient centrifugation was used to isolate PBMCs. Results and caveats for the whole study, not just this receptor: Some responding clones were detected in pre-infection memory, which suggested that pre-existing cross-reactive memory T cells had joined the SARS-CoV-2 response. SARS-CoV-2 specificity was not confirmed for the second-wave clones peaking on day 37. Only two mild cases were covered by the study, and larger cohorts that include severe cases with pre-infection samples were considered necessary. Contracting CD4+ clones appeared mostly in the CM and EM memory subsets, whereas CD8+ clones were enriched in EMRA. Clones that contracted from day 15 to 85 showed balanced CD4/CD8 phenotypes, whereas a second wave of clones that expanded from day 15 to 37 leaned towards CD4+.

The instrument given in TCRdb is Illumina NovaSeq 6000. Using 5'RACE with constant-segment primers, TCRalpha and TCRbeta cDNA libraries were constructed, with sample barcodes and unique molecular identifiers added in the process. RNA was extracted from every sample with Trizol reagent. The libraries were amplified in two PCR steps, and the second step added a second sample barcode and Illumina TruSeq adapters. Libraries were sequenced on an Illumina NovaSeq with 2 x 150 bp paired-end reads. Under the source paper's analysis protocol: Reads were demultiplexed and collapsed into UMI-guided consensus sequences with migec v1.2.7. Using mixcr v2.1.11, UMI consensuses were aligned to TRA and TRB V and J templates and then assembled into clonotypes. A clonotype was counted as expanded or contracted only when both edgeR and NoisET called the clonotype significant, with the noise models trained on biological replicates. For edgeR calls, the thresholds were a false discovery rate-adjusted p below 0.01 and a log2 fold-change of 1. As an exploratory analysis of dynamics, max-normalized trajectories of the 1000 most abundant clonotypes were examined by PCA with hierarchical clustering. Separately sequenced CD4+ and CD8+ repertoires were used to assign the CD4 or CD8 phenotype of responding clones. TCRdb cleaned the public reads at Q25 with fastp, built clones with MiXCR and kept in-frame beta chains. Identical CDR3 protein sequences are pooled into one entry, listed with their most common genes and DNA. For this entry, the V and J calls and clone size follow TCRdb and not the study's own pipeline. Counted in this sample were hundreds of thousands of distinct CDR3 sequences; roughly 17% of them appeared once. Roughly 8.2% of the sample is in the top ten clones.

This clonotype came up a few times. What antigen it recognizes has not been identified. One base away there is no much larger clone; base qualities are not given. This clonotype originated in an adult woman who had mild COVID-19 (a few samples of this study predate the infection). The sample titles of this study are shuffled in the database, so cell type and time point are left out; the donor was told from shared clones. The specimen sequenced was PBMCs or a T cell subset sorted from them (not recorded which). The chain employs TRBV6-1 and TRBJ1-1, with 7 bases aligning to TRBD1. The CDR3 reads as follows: CASSEAWTGQGEAFF. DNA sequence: TGTGCCAGCAGTGAAGCATGGACAGGCCAGGGTGAAGCTTTCTTT.